This T cell receptor (beta chain) was sequenced for a study of identical twins. The CDR3 has 14 amino acids. V dropped 6 bases and J dropped 7 bases, with 22 bases sitting between them. Looked up from germline, CDR1 is DFQATT and CDR2 is SNEGSKA (reference sequence). MiXCR, run by TCRdb on the 5' RACE reads, gives a single entry per CDR3 protein. Of about 890,000 distinct CDR3 sequences listed, roughly an eighth were seen once; the top ten hold roughly 1.5%. This sample also belongs to another study, concerning yellow fever vaccine responses in identical twins.

This sequence originates from a woman younger than 30 in good health. Sequenced input: PBMCs. The chain recombines TRBV20-1 with TRBJ2-7, with a weak D call TRBD1 (6 bases). CDR3 in DNA: TGCAGTGCGTTAGATCTACAGGGATCGGGGGAGCAGTACTTC. Protein: CSALDLQGSGEQYF.